The subject of this entry is one TCR beta chain. This sample is part of a study of PD-L1 blockade in urothelial cancer. TCRdb keeps only in-frame clones here, not all; method: immunoSEQ multiplex PCR. The repertoire consists of around 27,000 clones, with around 85% occurring once and the leading ten covering about 2.1%. Per the germline V gene, CDR1 is MRHNA and CDR2 is SNTAGT. Trimming removed 0 bases from V and 6 bases from J; junction bases left unmatched: 5. This CDR3 is 15 amino acids long. This TCR was sampled from a man aged 45-60 years with urothelial cancer. The sample was PBMCs, taken around atezolizumab (anti-PD-L1) treatment. The chain links TRBV6-4 to TRBJ2-3; TRBD1 matches at 8 bases. CDR3 sequence reads: CASSDSMNRGDTQYF. CDR3 in DNA: TGTGCCAGCAGTGACTCGATGAACAGGGGGGATACGCAGTATTTT.